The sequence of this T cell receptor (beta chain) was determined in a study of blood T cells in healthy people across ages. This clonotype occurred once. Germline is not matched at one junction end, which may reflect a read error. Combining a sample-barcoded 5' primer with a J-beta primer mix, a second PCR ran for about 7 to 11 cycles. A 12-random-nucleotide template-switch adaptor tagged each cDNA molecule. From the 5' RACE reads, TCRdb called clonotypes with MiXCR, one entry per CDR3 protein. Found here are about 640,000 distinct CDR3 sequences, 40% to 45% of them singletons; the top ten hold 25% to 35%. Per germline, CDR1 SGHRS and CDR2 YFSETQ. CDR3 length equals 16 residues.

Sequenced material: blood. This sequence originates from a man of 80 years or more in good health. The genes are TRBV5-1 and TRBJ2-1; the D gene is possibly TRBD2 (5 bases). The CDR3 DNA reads TGCGCCAGCAGCTTTTTAGGGTCTAGCTCCTACACTGAGCAGTTCTTC. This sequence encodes CASSFLGSSSYTEQFF. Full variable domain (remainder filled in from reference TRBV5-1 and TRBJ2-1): KAGVTQTPRYLIKTRGQQVTLSCSPISGHRSVSWYQQTPGQGLQFLFEYFSETQRNKGNFPGRFSGRQFSNSRSEMNVSTLELGDSALYLCASSFLGSSSYTEQFFGPGTRLTVL.